Described below is a single T cell receptor (beta chain) sequence and its context. V lost 4 bases, J lost 0 bases, and 10 bases lay in between. The CDR3 covers 15 residues. The germline V gene encodes CDR1 MNHEY and CDR2 SMNVEV (reference sequence). Only in-frame clones appear in the TCRdb table, and some are missing; sequencing was by immunoSEQ multiplex PCR. The table lists 70,000 to 100,000 clones, around 93% of them singletons. This entry comes from a study of T cell changes during pregnancy in multiple sclerosis. V gene TRBV27 combines with J gene TRBJ2-1; weak D call: TRBD1 (6 bases). Sequencing used peripheral blood, obtained in the third trimester of pregnancy. The clonotype was recovered from a female donor with multiple sclerosis, enrolled in a pregnancy study. The CDR3: CASSSTGSSYNEQFF. The CDR3 nucleotides are TGTGCCAGCAGTTCAACAGGGAGCTCCTACAATGAGCAGTTCTTC.